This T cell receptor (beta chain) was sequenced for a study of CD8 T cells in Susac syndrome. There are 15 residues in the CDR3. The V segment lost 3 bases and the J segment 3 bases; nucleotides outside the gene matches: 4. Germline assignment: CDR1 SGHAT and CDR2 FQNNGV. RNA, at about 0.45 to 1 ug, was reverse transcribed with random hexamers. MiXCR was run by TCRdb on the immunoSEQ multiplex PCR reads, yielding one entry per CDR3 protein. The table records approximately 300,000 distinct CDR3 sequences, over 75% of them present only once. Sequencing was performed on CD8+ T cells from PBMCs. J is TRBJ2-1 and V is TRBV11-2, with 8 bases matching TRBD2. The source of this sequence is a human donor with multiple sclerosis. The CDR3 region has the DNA TGTGCCAGCAGCTTCCCGGGACTAGGCTACAATGAGCAGTTCTTC. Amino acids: CASSFPGLGYNEQFF. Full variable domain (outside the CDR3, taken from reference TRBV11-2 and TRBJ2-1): EAGVAQSPRYKIIEKRQSVAFWCNPISGHATLYWYQQILGQGPKLLIQFQNNGVVDDSQLPKDRFSAERLKGVDSTLKIQPAKLEDSAVYLCASSFPGLGYNEQFFGPGTRLTVL.